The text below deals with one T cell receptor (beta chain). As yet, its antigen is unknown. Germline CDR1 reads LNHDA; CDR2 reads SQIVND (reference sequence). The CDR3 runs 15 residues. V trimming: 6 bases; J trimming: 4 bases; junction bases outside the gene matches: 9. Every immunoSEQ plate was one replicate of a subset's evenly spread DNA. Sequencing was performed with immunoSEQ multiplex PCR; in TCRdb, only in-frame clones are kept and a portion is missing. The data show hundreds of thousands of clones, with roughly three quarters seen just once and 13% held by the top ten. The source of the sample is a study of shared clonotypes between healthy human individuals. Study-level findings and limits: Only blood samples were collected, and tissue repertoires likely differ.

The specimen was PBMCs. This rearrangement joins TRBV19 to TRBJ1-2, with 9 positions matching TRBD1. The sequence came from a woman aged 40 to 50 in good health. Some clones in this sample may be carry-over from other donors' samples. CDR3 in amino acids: CASRTRDRDVYGYTF. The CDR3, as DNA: TGTGCCAGTAGGACCCGGGACAGGGACGTCTATGGCTACACCTTC.